This T cell receptor (beta chain) was retrieved from a study of T cell responses to AZD1222 COVID-19 vaccine. Repertoires were generated with immunoSEQ multiplex PCR, while TCRdb's copy carries only in-frame clones and drops some. This table has over 85,000 clones, about nine tenths appearing once. The germline CDR1 and CDR2 sequences are MNHEY and SVGAGI. V lost 6 bases and J lost 3; bases outside the gene matches: 8. The CDR3 loop spans 15 amino acids. Study conclusions and caveats: In a largely white British group with more females than males, clonal diversity was possibly underestimated. Spike-specific TCR breadth and depth were elevated following two AZD1222 doses.

About this clone itself: Its antigen is still unknown.

The receptor's source is an adult who received the AZD1222 COVID-19 vaccine. The sample consisted of peripheral blood, taken 28 days after the second AZD1222 dose. V and J are TRBV6-5 and TRBJ1-1; 9 bases match TRBD1. The CDR3 DNA is TGTGCCAGCAGATACAGGGGGCTGGGCGACACTGAAGCTTTCTTT. This encodes CASRYRGLGDTEAFF.